This entry lists 5 T cell receptor beta chains sequenced from one sample in a study of Ad26.COV2.S vaccination and SARS-CoV-2 variants (dated by TCRdb to the early 2020s). In light of the paper, this sample's treatment or condition label describes: 15 to 20 received Ad26.COV2.S at low or high dose, single or two shots; about 5 received placebo; per-sample allocation not given. Repertoires of vaccine and placebo recipients were sequenced from samples taken on day 63 after the first injection. The library was made by the immunoSEQ multiplex PCR assay. Held by TCRdb, this immuneACCESS table contains in-frame sequences only and omits some clones. Under half of the omission traces to an unresolved V gene where checked; the cause of the rest is unknown. The sample records around 450,000 clones, 75% to 90% of which are singletons. 2% to 3% of the sample goes to the ten largest clones. The starting material was peripheral blood, obtained in a trial of Ad26.COV2.S vaccine versus placebo. Receptor source: a person between 18 and 60 years old who received the Ad26.COV2.S COVID-19 vaccine or a placebo.

The J gene is TRBJ2-7, the V gene TRBV4-2; 9 nucleotides agree with TRBD2. Per germline, CDR1 LGHNA and CDR2 YNFKEQ. There are 13 residues in the CDR3. The trim removed 3 bases at V and 6 bases at J, leaving 3 bases unmatched. CDR3 DNA: TGTGCCAGCAGCCAGCTAGCGGGAACCGAGCAGTACGTC. Encoded protein: CASSQLAGTEQYV.

The V call is TRBV19, the J call TRBJ2-4; D assignment may be TRBD1 or TRBD2 (5 bases each). There are 15 residues in the CDR3. Germline V gene lookup returns CDR1 LNHDA and CDR2 SQIVND (reference sequence). The ends were cut back, 4 bases at V and 10 bases at J, with 20 bases in the middle. The CDR3 region is CASSTRPGPLGIQYF. The CDR3 DNA reads as TGTGCCAGTAGTACACGCCCGGGACCATTGGGGATTCAGTACTTC.

This chain links TRBV7-6 with TRBJ1-1; D remains ambiguous. The CDR3 totals 12 residues. Germline V gene data show CDR1 as SGHVS and CDR2 as FNYEAQ. Between the trimmed V and J ends, which lost 5 bases and 5 bases, there was a span of 9 bases. The CDR3, as DNA: TGTGCCAGCAGCGCTACCGGGACTGAAGCTTTCTTT. This sequence encodes CASSATGTEAFF.

This clone was observed a handful of times. J is TRBJ1-1 and V is TRBV3-1 (or the pseudogene TRBV3-2); the D is unclear. The germline V gene encodes CDR1 LGHDT and CDR2 YNNKEL (reference sequence). This CDR3 region has 14 residues. Between the trimmed V and J ends, which lost 6 bases and 2 bases, there was a span of 13 bases. CDR3 bases: TGTGCCAGCAGAGGACGGGAAAAAAACACTGAAGCTTTCTTT. Residues: CASRGREKNTEAFF.

The V gene is TRBV7-9, the J gene TRBJ2-5; D may be TRBD2 (6 bases). This CDR3 contains 15 residues. Trimming shortened V by 4 bases and J by 4 bases, and 16 bases separated the two germline ends. CDR1 SEHNR and CDR2 FQNEAQ come from the germline V gene (reference sequence). CDR3 region: CASSSRTAGGETQYF. The DNA of the CDR3 is TGTGCCAGCAGCTCTCGGACCGCCGGGGGAGAGACCCAGTACTTC. Full variable domain (rest looked up from reference TRBV7-9 and TRBJ2-5): DTGVSQNPRHKITKRGQNVTFRCDPISEHNRLYWYRQTLGQGPEFLTYFQNEAQLEKSRLLSDRFSAERPKGSFSTLEIQRTEQGDSAMYLCASSSRTAGGETQYFGPGTRLLVL.